One and the same sample provided the 32 T cell receptor beta chains below, sequenced in a study of technical replicates of blood from a few donors. Repertoires were generated with immunoSEQ multiplex PCR, while TCRdb's copy carries only in-frame clones and drops some. The sample has roughly 90,000 clones, around 92% seen once; the top ten hold under 0.3%. The sample comprised T cells isolated from PBMCs. The receptors stem from a human donor in good health.

CDR3 region: CASRSIVGENQPQHF. The CDR3 coding sequence is TGTGCCAGCAGAAGCATAGTGGGAGAGAATCAGCCCCAGCATTTT. This rearrangement joins TRBV6-6 to TRBJ1-5; D ambiguous. This CDR3 has 15 residues. The germline CDR1 and CDR2 sequences are MNHNY and SVGAGI (reference sequence). V lost 6 bases and J lost 4, with 16 bases in between.

The chain recombines TRBV27 with TRBJ1-1; 8 positions match TRBD1. J gave up 4 bases and V 5 bases, and 3 bases lay outside the gene matches. Germline V CDR1 and CDR2: MNHEY, SMNVEV (reference sequence). This CDR3 is 13 amino acids long. The CDR3 nucleotides are TGTGCCAGCAGTACTACAGGGGGCACTGAAGCTTTCTTT. Encoded protein: CASSTTGGTEAFF.

This CDR3 reads CASSRNRAETQYF. The CDR3 DNA reads as TGTGCCAGCTCACGAAACAGGGCGGAGACCCAGTACTTC. The J gene is TRBJ2-5, the V gene TRBV18; D may be TRBD1 (6 bases). Trimming took off 4 bases at V and 5 bases at J, with 11 bases between the two ends. Germline CDR1 KGHSH, CDR2 LQKENI. CDR3 length equals 13 residues.

The chain combines TRBV7-9 with TRBJ2-2; 10 bases match TRBD2. The CDR3 has 18 residues. CDR1 is SEHNR, CDR2 FQNEAQ, per germline (reference sequence). The V segment lost 7 bases and the J segment 6 bases; nucleotides outside the gene matches: 17. The CDR3 region is CASIIPGVAGGVAGELFF. For the CDR3, the DNA is TGTGCCAGCATCATCCCGGGGGTAGCGGGAGGTGTTGCCGGGGAGCTGTTTTTT.

The genes are TRBV27 and TRBJ2-5, with TRBD2 matching 9 bases. The CDR3 covers 18 residues. With V trimmed by 4 bases and J by 6 bases, 18 bases remained unmatched. Germline loops: CDR1 MNHEY, CDR2 SMNVEV (reference sequence). The CDR3 loop reads CASSWGLAQRPFPQTQYF. The CDR3 nucleotides are TGTGCCAGCAGTTGGGGACTAGCCCAGCGTCCTTTCCCCCAGACCCAGTACTTC.

This clone was picked up one time. This rearrangement joins TRBV4-1 to TRBJ2-3, with 9 bases aligning to TRBD1. In germline, CDR1 is MGHRA, CDR2 YSYEKL. There are 16 residues in the CDR3. V lost 2 bases and J lost 3; bases outside the gene matches: 6. The DNA for the CDR3 is TGCGCCAGCAGCCAAACCGGACAGGGGAAGACAGATACGCAGTATTTT. Translating it yields CASSQTGQGKTDTQYF.

This clone was observed a single time. The chain couples TRBV14 to TRBJ2-5; D gene ambiguous. CDR1 is SGHDN, CDR2 FVKESK, per germline. This CDR3 contains 12 residues. V dropped 0 bases and J dropped 3 bases, with 2 bases sitting between them. The CDR3 loop is CASSQDKETQYF. DNA for the CDR3: TGTGCCAGCAGCCAAGATAAAGAGACCCAGTACTTC.

CDR3 region: CASSTTRDRGQETQYF. For the CDR3, the DNA is TGTGCCAGCAGTACTACCCGGGACAGGGGACAAGAGACCCAGTACTTC. V is TRBV28 and J is TRBJ2-5, with TRBD1 identical over 10 bases. CDR3 length equals 16 residues. Germline values: CDR1 MDHEN, CDR2 SYDVKM. V was pared by 5 bases and J by 2 bases, with 8 bases of the junction left unmatched.

The chain joins TRBV10-3 to TRBJ2-7; tentatively, D is TRBD1 (6 bases). Germline assignment: CDR1 ENHRY and CDR2 SYGVKD. V dropped 10 bases and J dropped 9 bases, with 16 bases sitting between them. The CDR3 is made up of 11 amino acids. CDR3 loop: CATYTGIGQYF. Here the CDR3 DNA reads TGTGCCACCTACACAGGGATCGGGCAGTACTTC.

V usage is TRBV7-9 and J usage is TRBJ2-1; D is ambiguous. Germline CDR1 and CDR2: SEHNR and FQNEAQ (reference sequence). There are 12 residues in the CDR3. With 3 bases removed from V and 4 bases from J, the gap between germline ends came to 4 bases. CDR3 amino acids: CASSFGYNEQFF. CDR3 coding DNA: TGTGCCAGCAGCTTCGGTTACAATGAGCAGTTCTTC.

The gene calls are TRBV29-1 and TRBJ2-3; 7 nucleotides agree with TRBD1. Looked up from germline, CDR1 is SQVTM and CDR2 is ANQGSEA. Germline trimming cut 6 bases from V and 0 bases from J; bases unmatched to any gene: 9. There are 15 residues in the CDR3. The CDR3 bases are TGCAGCGTCGAGAGGGGGCCCTCTAGCACAGATACGCAGTATTTT. It specifies CSVERGPSSTDTQYF.

This clone was detected a few times. The chain has TRBV19 and TRBJ2-7, with 8 bases aligning to TRBD1. The CDR3 runs 13 residues. Losses at the gene ends were 10 bases for V and 5 bases for J; bases not matched to a gene: 10. Germline V gene data show CDR1 as LNHDA and CDR2 as SQIVND (reference sequence). The CDR3 loop reads CATKTGDSHEQYF. The CDR3 nucleotides read TGTGCCACCAAGACAGGGGACTCGCACGAGCAGTACTTC. The entire variable domain, with the rest obtained from reference TRBV19 and TRBJ2-7, is as follows: DGGITQSPKYLFRKEGQNVTLSCEQNLNHDAMYWYRQDPGQGLRLIYYSQIVNDFQKGDIAEGYSVSREKKESFPLTVTSAQKNPTAFYLCATKTGDSHEQYFGPGTRLTVT.

The genes are TRBV5-1 and TRBJ2-1, with 12 bases fitting TRBD2. Germline CDR1 and CDR2: SGHRS and YFSETQ. The ends lost 3 bases at V and 3 bases at J; junction bases unmatched: 1. This CDR3 has 15 amino acids. This CDR3 is CASSWTSGNYNEQFF. CDR3 bases: TGCGCCAGCAGCTGGACTAGCGGGAACTACAATGAGCAGTTCTTC.

V and J are TRBV2 and TRBJ1-2, with a possible D match to TRBD1 (5 bases). The CDR3 has 13 amino acids. Per the germline V gene, CDR1 is SNHLY and CDR2 is FYNNEI. Between the trimmed V and J ends, which lost 2 bases and 3 bases, there was a span of 7 bases. In DNA, the CDR3 is TGTGCCAGCAGTGAACAGGGATACTATGGCTACACCTTC. This gives the protein CASSEQGYYGYTF.

This chain uses TRBV4-1 with TRBJ2-2, with 15 bases fitting TRBD2. The CDR3 has 20 residues. The junction had 12 bases not matched to a gene; V was cut back by 4 bases and J by 3 bases. Germline CDR1 MGHRA, CDR2 YSYEKL. The CDR3 DNA is TGCGCCAGCAGCCGAGTCAGCTCCGGGACTAGCGGGGGGTACACCGGGGAGCTGTTTTTT. The encoded protein is CASSRVSSGTSGGYTGELFF.

The CDR3 bases are TGTGCCAGCAGCCCAGGAGGGAATAACTATGGCTACACCTTC. Its translation is CASSPGGNNYGYTF. The chain joins TRBV9 to TRBJ1-2; D call uncertain. CDR1 and CDR2 from the germline V gene are SGDLS and YYNGEE. The CDR3 contains 14 residues. Trimming shortened V by 4 bases and J by 1 base, and 11 bases separated the two germline ends. The entire variable domain, with the rest obtained from reference TRBV9 and TRBJ1-2, is as follows: DSGVTQTPKHLITATGQRVTLRCSPRSGDLSVYWYQQSLDQGLQFLIQYYNGEERAKGNILERFSAQQFPDLHSELNLSSLELGDSALYFCASSPGGNNYGYTFGSGTRLTVV.

The chain combines TRBV10-1 with TRBJ2-3, with D hard to call. V lost 8 bases, J lost 2 bases, and 11 bases lay in between. From germline, CDR1 is WNHNN and CDR2 SYGVQD (reference sequence). CDR3 length: 13 amino acids. CDR3 sequence reads: CASSGSDTDTQYF. Here the CDR3 DNA reads TGCGCCAGCTCCGGGTCCGACACAGATACGCAGTATTTT.

The chain combines TRBV5-1 with TRBJ1-5; D ambiguous. The ends were cut back, 0 bases at V and 5 bases at J, with 12 bases in the middle. The CDR3 is made up of 15 amino acids. Germline lookup yields CDR1 SGHRS and CDR2 YFSETQ. CDR3 protein: CASSLGGKGYQPQHF. CDR3 in DNA: TGCGCCAGCAGCTTGGGCGGGAAAGGGTATCAGCCCCAGCATTTT.

The V gene is TRBV30, the J gene TRBJ2-1, with 7 bases lining up with TRBD2. The V and J ends lost 3 bases and 7 bases, in that order; junction bases with no gene match: 3. The V gene's germline CDR1 is GTSNPN and CDR2 SVGIG (reference sequence). This CDR3 has 12 amino acids. As DNA, the CDR3 is TGTGCCTGGAGGTTCGGGAGGAATGAGCAGTTCTTC. This translates into CAWRFGRNEQFF.

This clone was counted once. The chain joins TRBV11-3 to TRBJ1-2; 9 bases match TRBD1. The ends lost 5 bases at V and 10 bases at J; junction bases unmatched: 14. The germline V gene encodes CDR1 SGHNT and CDR2 YENEEA. The length of the CDR3 is 15 residues. In DNA, the CDR3 is TGTGCCAGCAGCCCTAAGGGGGACAGGGTAATGGACTACACCTTC. Residues: CASSPKGDRVMDYTF.

This clone has just a few counts. V and J are TRBV9 and TRBJ2-3, with 8 bases that match TRBD2. This CDR3 contains 15 residues. Trimming cost V 7 bases and J 3 bases; bases outside gene matches: 10. Germline values: CDR1 SGDLS, CDR2 YYNGEE. The CDR3 coding sequence is TGTGCCAGCGGGAACGGGGGGGCCGAGACAGATACGCAGTATTTT. This encodes CASGNGGAETDTQYF.

This rearrangement joins TRBV11-2 to TRBJ2-3; 11 nucleotides agree with TRBD1. J gave up 3 bases and V 8 bases, and 4 bases lay outside the gene matches. Germline CDR1 and CDR2: SGHAT and FQNNGV. The CDR3 spans 14 residues. CDR3 sequence reads: CASVGTGGTDTQYF. The CDR3, as DNA: TGTGCCAGCGTCGGGACAGGGGGAACAGATACGCAGTATTTT. The full variable domain, in which reference TRBV11-2 and TRBJ2-3 provide the parts outside the CDR3, is EAGVAQSPRYKIIEKRQSVAFWCNPISGHATLYWYQQILGQGPKLLIQFQNNGVVDDSQLPKDRFSAERLKGVDSTLKIQPAKLEDSAVYLCASVGTGGTDTQYFGPGTRLTVL.

The V gene is TRBV10-1, the J gene TRBJ1-3; D gene ambiguous. Germline V gene sequence: CDR1 WNHNN, CDR2 SYGVQD (reference sequence). The V gene lost 5 bases and the J gene lost 2 bases, with 10 bases spanning the gap. CDR3 length equals 14 residues. DNA of the CDR3: TGCGCCAGCAGTAGCCCCGAGACTGGAAACACCATATATTTT. Translating gives CASSSPETGNTIYF.

The count of this clone is one. The chain employs TRBV29-1 and TRBJ2-4; D perhaps matches TRBD2 (5 bases). Germline V CDR1 and CDR2: SQVTM, ANQGSEA. This CDR3 contains 12 residues. V was pared by 3 bases and J by 8 bases, with 11 bases between. The CDR3 protein is CSVEDWEYIQYF. CDR3 in DNA: TGCAGCGTTGAGGACTGGGAGTACATTCAGTACTTC.

The chain is built from TRBV6-5 and TRBJ1-3; D not resolved. The CDR3 spans 14 residues. Trimming left V 0 bases short and J 4 bases short, with 7 bases between. CDR1 and CDR2 from the germline V gene are MNHEY and SVGAGI. The chain's CDR3 is CASSYSTEGNTIYF. Written as DNA, the CDR3 is TGTGCCAGCAGTTACTCTACCGAGGGAAACACCATATATTTT.

This clone was seen a few times. The chain is built from TRBV7-8 and TRBJ2-6; 7 positions match TRBD1. Germline V gene lookup returns CDR1 SGHVS and CDR2 FQNEAQ. This CDR3 region has 19 residues. J lost 0 bases, V lost 1 base, and 9 bases had no gene match. CDR3 nucleotide sequence: TGTGCCAGCAGCTTAGGCCCTCCGGGACAGCGCTCTGGGGCCAACGTCCTGACTTTC. Residues: CASSLGPPGQRSGANVLTF.

This clone showed up just once. J is TRBJ1-5 and V is TRBV4-1; D not resolved. The V and J ends lost 3 bases and 0 bases respectively, with 9 bases between them. The CDR3 sequence is 15 residues long. Germline values: CDR1 MGHRA, CDR2 YSYEKL. The CDR3 DNA reads as TGCGCCAGCAGCCAGGCGGGGTATAGCAATCAGCCCCAGCATTTT. As protein: CASSQAGYSNQPQHF.

In this sample, this clone turned up once. The gene calls are TRBV9 and TRBJ1-1, with a tentative D call TRBD1 (5 bases). V was clipped by 1 base and J by 0 bases, with 10 bases between them. The CDR3 loop spans 15 amino acids. CDR1 SGDLS and CDR2 YYNGEE come from the germline V gene. CDR3 nucleotide sequence: TGTGCCAGCAGCGTAACAAGCAGGGTGAACACTGAAGCTTTCTTT. This sequence encodes CASSVTSRVNTEAFF.

The J gene is TRBJ2-1, the V gene TRBV14; 8 bases map to TRBD1. Trimming at V came to 3 bases and at J to 8 bases, leaving 9 bases not matched to a gene. This CDR3 has 15 residues. Germline assignment: CDR1 SGHDN and CDR2 FVKESK. The CDR3 reads CASSHPGQVFHEQFF. CDR3 coding DNA: TGTGCCAGCAGCCATCCGGGACAGGTTTTTCATGAGCAGTTCTTC. Together with reference TRBV14 and TRBJ2-1, the CDR3 gives the full variable domain: EAGVTQFPSHSVIEKGQTVTLRCDPISGHDNLYWYRRVMGKEIKFLLHFVKESKQDESGMPNNRFLAERTGGTYSTLKVQPAELEDSGVYFCASSHPGQVFHEQFFGPGTRLTVL.

This clone occurred a few times. The gene calls are TRBV6-5 and TRBJ2-3; D gene unclear. V dropped 5 bases and J dropped 2 bases, with 8 bases sitting between them. The CDR3 totals 13 residues. CDR1 and CDR2 (germline): MNHEY, SVGAGI. The CDR3 is CASSRPFTDTQYF. Here the CDR3 DNA reads TGTGCCAGCAGTCGTCCCTTCACAGATACGCAGTATTTT.

The CDR3 region has the DNA TGTGCCAGCAGCTTAGAGGGGGCCTTGAACACTGAAGCTTTCTTT. Translation: CASSLEGALNTEAFF. The genes are TRBV13 and TRBJ1-1; 7 positions agree with TRBD1. Germline CDR1 and CDR2: PRHDT and FYEKMQ (reference sequence). CDR3 length equals 15 residues. Trimming cost V 1 base and J 0 bases; bases outside gene matches: 2. The entire variable domain, with the rest obtained from reference TRBV13 and TRBJ1-1, is as follows: AAGVIQSPRHLIKEKRETATLKCYPIPRHDTVYWYQQGPGQDPQFLISFYEKMQSDKGSIPDRFSAQQFSDYHSELNMSSLELGDSALYFCASSLEGALNTEAFFGQGTRLTVV.

The gene calls are TRBV9 and TRBJ1-2; D is perhaps TRBD1 (6 bases). V was pared by 2 bases and J by 5 bases, with 19 bases between. The CDR3 has 16 amino acids. Per the germline V gene, CDR1 is SGDLS and CDR2 is YYNGEE. The chain's CDR3 is CASSVEQGEGVYGYTF. Written as DNA, the CDR3 is TGTGCCAGCAGCGTCGAACAGGGAGAAGGGGTTTATGGCTACACCTTC.